The clone carrying this T cell receptor beta chain has more than one count but fewer than ten. No antigen is known for it. A 5'RACE reaction primed in the constant segment made cDNA libraries of TCR alpha and TCR beta, and these carried sample barcodes and UMIs. One entry per CDR3 protein results from TCRdb running MiXCR on the 5' RACE reads. The sample contains fewer than 95,000 distinct CDR3 sequences, less than 15% of which appear only once. This sample is part of a study of T-cell memory formation after mild COVID-19. Study background: Largely, TCR clusters stayed within a single donor. Whole-study findings and limits: Clones that shrank (day 15 to 85) were balanced CD4/CD8, whereas later expanders leaned CD4+. Unconfirmed was the SARS-CoV-2 specificity of second-wave clones that peaked on day 37.

The receptor comes from an adult woman who had mild COVID-19 (a few samples of this study predate the infection). Cell type and time point are not known. Sequencing was carried out using PBMCs or a T cell subset sorted from them (not recorded which).

CDR3 region: CASSGRGLAGGQETQYF. CDR3 coding DNA: TGTGCCAGCAGCGGTCGGGGACTAGCGGGAGGACAAGAGACCCAGTACTTC. The chain joins TRBV13 to TRBJ2-5; 15 positions agree with TRBD2. This CDR3 region has 17 residues. CDR1 and CDR2 from the germline V gene are PRHDT and FYEKMQ (reference sequence). Losses at the gene ends were 5 bases for V and 2 bases for J; bases not matched to a gene: 6.